The 31 T cell receptor beta chains below were found in one sample sequenced in a study of cytomegalovirus exposure and HLA in healthy donors. PCR involved 60 Vbeta and 13 Jbeta primers. Assay used: immunoSEQ multiplex PCR; TCRdb lists only in-frame clones, some missing. The sample carries about 97,000 clones, around 83% recorded once. Sequencing used PBMCs. These TCRs come from a man aged 25 to 45 in good health and CMV-seronegative.

This chain links TRBV28 with TRBJ1-1; no clear D. The CDR3 is made up of 12 amino acids. V was shortened by 2 bases and J by 5 bases, with 6 bases between the two germline ends. CDR1 is MDHEN, CDR2 SYDVKM, per germline. CDR3 region: CASSLRRTEAFF. CDR3 nucleotide sequence: TGTGCCAGCAGTTTAAGGAGGACTGAAGCTTTCTTT.

The chain joins TRBV9 to TRBJ2-1; 7 nucleotides align to TRBD1. Germline V lookup: CDR1 SGDLS, CDR2 YYNGEE. There are 16 residues in the CDR3. The V gene end was trimmed by 0 bases and the J gene end by 6 bases; junction bases not matched to a gene: 9. The CDR3 reads CASSVASRPGGNEQFF. Written as DNA, the CDR3 is TGTGCCAGCAGCGTAGCTTCGCGGCCAGGGGGCAATGAGCAGTTCTTC.

This chain connects TRBV29-1 to TRBJ1-5, with D possibly matching TRBD1 (6 bases). This CDR3 spans 12 amino acids. Germline V lookup: CDR1 SQVTM, CDR2 ANQGSEA. V gave up 6 bases and J gave up 1 base, with 7 bases separating them. The CDR3, as DNA: TGCAGCGTACAGGGAAGCAATCAGCCCCAGCATTTT. Translating it yields CSVQGSNQPQHF.

In its sample, this clone was seen once. The chain carries TRBV28 and TRBJ2-2, with TRBD1 matching 9 bases. The germline gives CDR1 MDHEN, CDR2 SYDVKM. Trimming removed 2 bases from V and 6 bases from J; junction bases left unmatched: 7. The CDR3 length is 16 residues. CDR3 in amino acids: CASSLQGTGRAGELFF. CDR3 coding DNA: TGTGCCAGCAGTTTACAAGGGACAGGGAGGGCCGGGGAGCTGTTTTTT.

This chain uses TRBV6-1 with TRBJ2-2, with 9 bases aligning to TRBD1. This CDR3 is 15 amino acids long. Germline V CDR1 and CDR2: MNHNS, SASEGT. With 6 bases clipped from V and 3 bases from J, the junction kept 5 bases outside the gene matches. The CDR3 sequence: CASRTGGQHTGELFF. The CDR3 region has the DNA TGTGCCAGCAGGACAGGGGGACAACACACCGGGGAGCTGTTTTTT.

The count of this clone is one. The gene calls are TRBV6-5 and TRBJ2-1; D uncertain. Trimming stripped 0 bases from V and 0 bases from J, with 3 bases between. There are 14 residues in the CDR3. Per germline, CDR1 MNHEY and CDR2 SVGAGI. The CDR3 DNA reads as TGTGCCAGCAGTTACTCCCTCTCCTACAATGAGCAGTTCTTC. This sequence encodes CASSYSLSYNEQFF.

The chain recombines TRBV6-5 with TRBJ1-2, with 8 bases matching TRBD1. CDR1 and CDR2 from the germline V gene are MNHEY and SVGAGI. Trimming cost V 0 bases and J 8 bases; bases outside gene matches: 8. The CDR3 runs 15 residues. The CDR3 protein is CASSYSFLAGGGYTF. The CDR3, as DNA: TGTGCCAGCAGTTACTCGTTTCTTGCAGGGGGCGGCTACACCTTC.

This clone was observed once. The chain carries TRBV14 and TRBJ1-2; the match to TRBD1 covers 9 bases. CDR3 size: 17 residues. The V segment lost 1 base and the J segment 6 bases; nucleotides outside the gene matches: 12. Germline V gene sequence: CDR1 SGHDN, CDR2 FVKESK. In DNA form, the CDR3 reads TGTGCCAGCAGCCAAGGGATACAGGGGGCCGCGACGGATGGCTACACCTTC. Translation: CASSQGIQGAATDGYTF.

The chain joins TRBV9 to TRBJ2-7; D may be TRBD1 (6 bases). The V end was cut by 4 bases, the J end by 2 bases, with 13 bases between. This CDR3 is 14 amino acids long. CDR1 and CDR2 from the germline V gene are SGDLS and YYNGEE. CDR3 coding DNA: TGTGCCAGCAGCCCCTTAGGGACACCCTACGAGCAGTACTTC. It encodes CASSPLGTPYEQYF.

This rearrangement joins TRBV6-5 to TRBJ2-2; D gene unclear. The V end lost 4 bases, the J end lost 3 bases, and 3 bases lay between the germline ends. Germline V gene data show CDR1 as MNHEY and CDR2 as SVGAGI. The CDR3 totals 12 residues. CDR3 residues: CASSFDTGELFF. Written as DNA, the CDR3 is TGTGCCAGCAGTTTCGACACCGGGGAGCTGTTTTTT.

CDR3 in amino acids: CASSLLDSSGTEAFF. In nucleotides, the CDR3 is TGTGCCAGCAGCTTATTGGATAGCTCGGGCACTGAAGCTTTCTTT. V and J are TRBV11-1 and TRBJ1-1; D ambiguous. Germline V gene lookup returns CDR1 SGHAT and CDR2 FQDESV (reference sequence). V was trimmed by 2 bases and J by 4 bases, leaving 14 bases between them. The CDR3 length is 15 residues.

The chain recombines TRBV4-3 with TRBJ1-2; 7 bases agree with TRBD1. CDR1 and CDR2 (germline): LGHNA, YSLEER. The CDR3 length is 16 residues. The trim removed 0 bases at V and 4 bases at J, leaving 8 bases unmatched. CDR3 sequence: CASSQDVRGLSYGYTF. CDR3 sequence (DNA): TGCGCCAGCAGCCAAGATGTGAGGGGGCTGAGCTATGGCTACACCTTC.

The V call is TRBV7-9, the J call TRBJ1-1; D is unclear. V was pared by 3 bases and J by 1 base, with 6 bases between. This CDR3 comprises 13 residues. Germline V gives CDR1 SEHNR, CDR2 FQNEAQ (reference sequence). The CDR3 sequence is CASSFLSNTEAFF. The DNA for the CDR3 is TGTGCCAGCAGCTTCTTGTCGAACACTGAAGCTTTCTTT.

The chain is built from TRBV7-2 and TRBJ2-2; 11 bases match TRBD2. V was pared by 5 bases and J by 2 bases, with 7 bases of the junction left unmatched. From germline, CDR1 is SGHTA and CDR2 FQGNSA. The CDR3 has 17 residues. CDR3 in amino acids: CASSPGSGRDNTGELFF. The CDR3 coding sequence is TGTGCCAGCAGCCCCGGTAGCGGGAGGGATAACACCGGGGAGCTGTTTTTT.

The sample holds a few counts of this clone. The rearrangement uses TRBV28 and TRBJ2-5; no clear D. Germline V gene sequence: CDR1 MDHEN, CDR2 SYDVKM. The CDR3 loop spans 12 amino acids. V dropped 3 bases and J dropped 5 bases, with 7 bases sitting between them. CDR3 sequence (DNA): TGTGCCAGCAGTTTTCAGCGTGAGACCCAGTACTTC. Its translation is CASSFQRETQYF.

V usage is TRBV28 and J usage is TRBJ2-5; TRBD1 aligns across 7 bases. The CDR3 is 16 residues long. Trimming removed 5 bases from V and 5 bases from J; junction bases left unmatched: 14. Germline-derived CDR1 and CDR2 are MDHEN and SYDVKM. CDR3 sequence (DNA): TGTGCCAGCAGTCCTGGGACAGCATCGTTAAGGGAGACCCAGTACTTC. It translates to CASSPGTASLRETQYF.

This clone was counted between two and nine times. The chain employs TRBV29-1 and TRBJ1-2, with 9 nucleotides matching TRBD1. CDR1 is SQVTM and CDR2 is ANQGSEA in the germline V gene. The length of the CDR3 is 12 residues. After removal of 6 bases from V and 6 bases from J, the junction contained 5 bases not matched to a gene. The CDR3 bases are TGCAGCGTCTACGGGACAGGGCATGGCTACACCTTC. Translation gives CSVYGTGHGYTF.

The chain has TRBV21-1 and TRBJ2-3; TRBD1 is taken as the D call from the table, unchecked against the DNA. TRBV21-1 has pseudogene status. This CDR3 spans 19 amino acids. DNA for the CDR3: TGTGCCAGCAGCAAATTCCGGAGAATGGACAGATCGATAACAGATACGCAGTATTTT. It is translated as CASSKFRRMDRSITDTQYF.

V gene TRBV6-4 combines with J gene TRBJ2-3, with TRBD2 identical over 8 bases. After removal of 0 bases from V and 2 bases from J, the junction contained 4 bases not matched to a gene. This CDR3 contains 16 residues. The germline CDR1 and CDR2 sequences are MRHNA and SNTAGT. The CDR3 loop is CASSDSAGGPTDTQYF. In DNA form, the CDR3 reads TGTGCCAGCAGTGACTCGGCGGGGGGCCCCACAGATACGCAGTATTTT.

The V and J genes are TRBV7-9 and TRBJ2-3, with 8 nucleotides matching TRBD1. V trimming: 6 bases; J trimming: 1 base; junction bases outside the gene matches: 6. Germline V gives CDR1 SEHNR, CDR2 FQNEAQ (reference sequence). CDR3 length: 15 amino acids. The CDR3 protein is CASRRDRFRTDTQYF. In DNA, the CDR3 is TGTGCCAGCAGGAGGGACAGGTTCCGCACAGATACGCAGTATTTT. Supplemented by reference TRBV7-9 and TRBJ2-3, the full variable domain reads DTGVSQNPRHKITKRGQNVTFRCDPISEHNRLYWYRQTLGQGPEFLTYFQNEAQLEKSRLLSDRFSAERPKGSFSTLEIQRTEQGDSAMYLCASRRDRFRTDTQYFGPGTRLTVL.

This chain connects TRBV25-1 to TRBJ1-5, with D perhaps matching TRBD1 (6 bases). V was pared by 6 bases and J by 3 bases, with 12 bases between. Per germline, CDR1 MGHDK and CDR2 SYGVNS. CDR3 length equals 14 residues. DNA of the CDR3: TGTGCCAGCAGCCAGACAGGCTACAATCAGCCCCAGCATTTT. Protein: CASSQTGYNQPQHF. Using reference TRBV25-1 and TRBJ1-5 for the parts outside the CDR3, the full variable domain is EADIYQTPRYLVIGTGKKITLECSQTMGHDKMYWYQQDPGMELHLIHYSYGVNSTEKGDLSSESTVSRIRTEHFPLTLESARPSHTSQYLCASSQTGYNQPQHFGDGTRLSIL.

This clone has just one count. V and J are TRBV7-2 and TRBJ1-4; TRBD1 agrees at 7 bases. Per germline, CDR1 SGHTA and CDR2 FQGNSA. Losses at the gene ends were 4 bases for V and 4 bases for J; bases not matched to a gene: 6. This CDR3 contains 15 residues. CDR3 DNA sequence: TGTGCCAGCAGCTCAGGACAGGTTCTTAATGAAAAACTGTTTTTT. Residues: CASSSGQVLNEKLFF.

The V call is TRBV6-5, the J call TRBJ1-2; 7 bases align to TRBD1. Germline V CDR1 and CDR2: MNHEY, SVGAGI. There are 13 residues in the CDR3. The junction had 5 bases not matched to a gene; V was cut back by 5 bases and J by 5 bases. The CDR3 region has the DNA TGTGCCAGCAGTCAGGACAGGTTATATGGCTACACCTTC. This translates into CASSQDRLYGYTF.

This chain connects TRBV20-1 to TRBJ1-5; D gene uncertain. Looked up from germline, CDR1 is DFQATT and CDR2 is SNEGSKA (reference sequence). V shed 4 bases and J shed 4 bases, with 5 bases lying between them. CDR3 length: 11 amino acids. The CDR3 sequence is CSAIPNQPQHF. In DNA, the CDR3 is TGCAGTGCTATCCCAAATCAGCCCCAGCATTTT.

The V gene is TRBV27, the J gene TRBJ2-1, with D possibly TRBD2 on 6 matching bases. CDR1 is MNHEY, CDR2 SMNVEV, per germline (reference sequence). This CDR3 is 15 amino acids long. V was pared by 3 bases and J by 9 bases, with 18 bases between. CDR3 sequence reads: CASSFRAGTVVEQFF. In DNA form, the CDR3 reads TGTGCCAGCAGTTTTCGGGCAGGGACTGTGGTTGAGCAGTTCTTC.

This clone was counted a single time. The V gene is TRBV28, the J gene TRBJ2-7; D is possibly TRBD1 (6 bases). The V and J ends lost 3 bases and 4 bases respectively, with 13 bases between them. CDR3 length equals 14 residues. Germline CDR1 and CDR2: MDHEN and SYDVKM. The CDR3 loop reads CASSFGQRLYEQYF. The CDR3 DNA reads as TGTGCCAGCAGTTTCGGACAGAGATTATACGAGCAGTACTTC. The full variable domain, its missing parts supplied by reference TRBV28 and TRBJ2-7, is DVKVTQSSRYLVKRTGEKVFLECVQDMDHENMFWYRQDPGLGLRLIYFSYDVKMKEKGDIPEGYSVSREKKERFSLILESASTNQTSMYLCASSFGQRLYEQYFGPGTRLTVT.

This clone was recorded only once. The chain couples TRBV4-1 to TRBJ2-7, with a tentative D call TRBD2 (5 bases). Trimming stripped 0 bases from V and 1 base from J, with 10 bases between. The CDR3 runs to 15 residues. Germline loops: CDR1 MGHRA, CDR2 YSYEKL. CDR3 coding DNA: TGCGCCAGCAGCCAAGAAAGAGGGTTATCCTACGAGCAGTACTTC. The encoded protein is CASSQERGLSYEQYF.

V usage is TRBV5-4 and J usage is TRBJ1-1; TRBD1 matches at 9 bases. Germline lookup yields CDR1 SGHNT and CDR2 YYREEE (reference sequence). The CDR3 extends over 15 amino acids. Unmatched junction bases numbered 7, after V lost 4 bases and J lost 3 bases. CDR3 in amino acids: CASSPGTGRHTEAFF. CDR3 DNA sequence: TGTGCCAGCAGCCCCGGGACAGGGCGGCACACTGAAGCTTTCTTT.

This clone was found once. The chain has TRBV28 and TRBJ2-2, with 9 bases fitting TRBD2. The CDR3 runs to 15 residues. The germline CDR1 and CDR2 sequences are MDHEN and SYDVKM. The V segment lost 6 bases and the J segment 2 bases; nucleotides outside the gene matches: 4. This CDR3 reads CASRLAGVNTGELFF. In DNA form, the CDR3 reads TGTGCCAGCAGATTAGCGGGAGTTAACACCGGGGAGCTGTTTTTT.

The rearrangement joins TRBV7-9 to TRBJ2-3, with a tentative D call TRBD1 (6 bases). The CDR3 is made up of 14 amino acids. V shed 8 bases and J shed 0 bases, with 12 bases lying between them. Germline CDR1 and CDR2: SEHNR and FQNEAQ (reference sequence). CDR3 nucleotide sequence: TGTGCCAGCCGGGGCGACAGGAGCACAGATACGCAGTATTTT. Protein sequence: CASRGDRSTDTQYF.

This clone was recorded only once. The CDR3 sequence is CASSDSGGATDTQYF. The DNA for the CDR3 is TGTGCCAGCAGTGACAGCGGGGGGGCCACAGATACGCAGTATTTT. The chain joins TRBV6-4 to TRBJ2-3; 10 bases line up with TRBD2. CDR3 length: 15 amino acids. CDR1 is MRHNA and CDR2 is SNTAGT in the germline V gene. With V trimmed by 2 bases and J by 2 bases, 1 base remained unmatched.